This TCR beta chain was identified during a study of Tregs in tolerant kidney transplant recipients. Study findings and constraints: In tolerant patients, donor-specific Tregs outgrew total Tregs, suggesting antigen-driven expansion.

Worth noting for this clone: The target antigen is unknown.

TCRdb keeps only in-frame clones here, not all; method: immunoSEQ multiplex PCR. The sample consists of more than 75,000 clones, 80% to 95% of them appearing once. The source material was CD4+ T cells from blood, sampled before the transplant. This clonotype was sampled from a human donor who received a combined kidney and bone marrow transplant.

This chain's CDR3 is CASSQIAGGGDTQYF. CDR3 sequence (DNA): TGCGCCAGCAGCCAAATAGCGGGGGGAGGAGATACGCAGTATTTT. V is TRBV4-3 and J is TRBJ2-3, with 10 nucleotides matching TRBD2. CDR3 size: 15 residues. Unmatched junction bases numbered 4, after V lost 2 bases and J lost 5 bases. CDR1 LGHNA and CDR2 YSLEER come from the germline V gene.